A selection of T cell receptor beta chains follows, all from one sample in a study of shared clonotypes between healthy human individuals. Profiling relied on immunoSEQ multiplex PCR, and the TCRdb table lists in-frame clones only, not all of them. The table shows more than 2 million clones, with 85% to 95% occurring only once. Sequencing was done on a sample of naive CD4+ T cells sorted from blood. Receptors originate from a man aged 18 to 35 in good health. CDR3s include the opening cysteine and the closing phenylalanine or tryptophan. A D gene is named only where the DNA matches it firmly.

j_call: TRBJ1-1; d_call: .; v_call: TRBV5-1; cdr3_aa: CASSPGGSNTEAFF; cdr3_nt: TGCGCCAGCAGCCCCGGGGGGTCCAACACTGAAGCTTTCTTT
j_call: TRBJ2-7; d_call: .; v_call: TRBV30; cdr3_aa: CAWSKGGNSYEQYF; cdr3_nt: TGTGCCTGGAGTAAAGGGGGAAACTCCTACGAGCAGTACTTC
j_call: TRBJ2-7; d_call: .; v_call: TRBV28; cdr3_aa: CASTPSDGRAYEQYF; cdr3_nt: TGTGCCAGCACCCCCTCCGACGGACGCGCCTACGAGCAGTACTTC
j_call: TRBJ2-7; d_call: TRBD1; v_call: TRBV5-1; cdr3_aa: CASFRQGFSSYEQYF; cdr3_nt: TGCGCCAGCTTCCGACAGGGATTCAGCTCCTACGAGCAGTACTTC
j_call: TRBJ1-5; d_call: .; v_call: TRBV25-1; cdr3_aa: CASSESPDSNQPQHF; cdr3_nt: TGTGCCAGCAGTGAATCTCCGGATAGCAATCAGCCCCAGCATTTT
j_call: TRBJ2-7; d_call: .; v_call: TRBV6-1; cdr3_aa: CASSETGQVRRAYEQYF; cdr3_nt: TGTGCCAGCAGTGAAACTGGACAGGTCAGGAGGGCCTACGAGCAGTACTTC
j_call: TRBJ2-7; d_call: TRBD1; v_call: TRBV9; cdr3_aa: CASSPGQVSTYEQYF; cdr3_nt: TGTGCCAGCAGCCCGGGACAGGTTTCAACCTACGAGCAGTACTTC
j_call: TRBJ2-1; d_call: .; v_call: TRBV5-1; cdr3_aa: CASSFGYDEQFF; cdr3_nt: TGCGCCAGCAGCTTCGGGTACGATGAGCAGTTCTTC
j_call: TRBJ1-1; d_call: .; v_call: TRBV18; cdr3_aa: CASSPLGGTEAFF; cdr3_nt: TGTGCCAGCTCACCTCTCGGGGGCACTGAAGCTTTCTTT
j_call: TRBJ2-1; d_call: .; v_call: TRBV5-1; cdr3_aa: CASSLLGLVAYNEQFF; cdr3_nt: TGCGCCAGCAGCTTACTGGGTCTAGTAGCCTACAATGAGCAGTTCTTC
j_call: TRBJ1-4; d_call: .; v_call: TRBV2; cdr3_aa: CASLEGFF; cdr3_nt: TGTGCCAGCCTTGAAGGGTTTTTT
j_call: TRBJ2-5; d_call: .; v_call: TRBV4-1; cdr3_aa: CASSPLPLQETQYF; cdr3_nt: TGCGCCAGCAGCCCCCTCCCCCTGCAGGAGACCCAGTACTTC
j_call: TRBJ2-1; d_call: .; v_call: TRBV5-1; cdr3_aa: CASSLDGPDRNEQFF; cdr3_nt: TGCGCCAGCAGCTTGGATGGACCGGATCGGAATGAGCAGTTCTTC
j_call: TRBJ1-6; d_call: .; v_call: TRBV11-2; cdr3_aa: CASSLANGSPLHF; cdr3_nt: TGTGCCAGCAGCTTAGCTAATGGTTCACCCCTCCACTTT
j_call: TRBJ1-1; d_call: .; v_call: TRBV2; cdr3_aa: CASSVAGEPTEAFF; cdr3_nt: TGTGCCAGCAGTGTCGCGGGGGAACCCACTGAAGCTTTCTTT
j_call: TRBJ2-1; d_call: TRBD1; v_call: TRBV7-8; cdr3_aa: CASSSRTGAYNEQFF; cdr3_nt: TGTGCCAGCAGCTCGAGGACAGGGGCCTACAATGAGCAGTTCTTC